These T cell receptor beta chains were read from a single sample in a study of tumor-infiltrating lymphocytes in primary liver carcinoma. TCRdb called the multiplex PCR reads again in MiXCR, with one record for every CDR3 protein. The sample lists tens of thousands of distinct CDR3 sequences, 71% occurring once. The sequenced material came from liver tumor tissue from sampling region 5. The source of these receptors is a man aged 35-49 years with primary liver carcinoma and hepatitis B virus infection. The conserved cysteine and the conserved F or W are not part of the CDR3 here. Fields, in order: D gene, J gene, V gene, CDR3 protein. D genes are given only for firm matches.

D gene: .
J gene: TRBJ2-1
V gene: TRBV28
CDR3 protein: ASSSAVLAQL

D gene: .
J gene: TRBJ2-6
V gene: TRBV11-2
CDR3 protein: TSSLSRRRGANVLT

D gene: .
J gene: TRBJ2-1
V gene: TRBV20-1
CDR3 protein: SYDGRADSYNEQF

D gene: .
J gene: TRBJ2-5
V gene: TRBV11-2
CDR3 protein: ASSTNLRETQY

D gene: .
J gene: TRBJ2-5
V gene: TRBV4-1
CDR3 protein: ASSQDPSRVRSQETQY

D gene: .
J gene: TRBJ2-1
V gene: TRBV24-1
CDR3 protein: ATSDSRASLSAQL

D gene: .
J gene: TRBJ2-2
V gene: TRBV6-5
CDR3 protein: ASSYAVGSTEELF

D gene: TRBD2
J gene: TRBJ2-7
V gene: TRBV4-1
CDR3 protein: VSSATSGTGSWEQY

D gene: TRBD2
J gene: TRBJ2-1
V gene: TRBV4-2
CDR3 protein: VSSQDPELANERF

D gene: .
J gene: TRBJ2-2
V gene: TRBV6-5
CDR3 protein: TSSYSTKQEDSGELF

D gene: TRBD2
J gene: TRBJ2-5
V gene: TRBV10-3
CDR3 protein: AISGTRGGKSLETQY

D gene: .
J gene: TRBJ1-2
V gene: TRBV7-9
CDR3 protein: ASSLEAANYGYT

D gene: TRBD2
J gene: TRBJ2-2
V gene: TRBV28
CDR3 protein: ASSLWGREDTGELF

D gene: .
J gene: TRBJ2-2
V gene: TRBV7-8
CDR3 protein: GSSRNPARNTGELF

D gene: .
J gene: TRBJ2-3
V gene: TRBV7-8
CDR3 protein: ASSAIPSTDTQY

D gene: .
J gene: TRBJ2-7
V gene: TRBV9
CDR3 protein: ASSAEGSGDYEQY

D gene: TRBD2
J gene: TRBJ2-7
V gene: TRBV7-9
CDR3 protein: ANNLGGTSGSEQY

D gene: .
J gene: TRBJ2-3
V gene: TRBV20-1
CDR3 protein: SAGTPQY

D gene: .
J gene: TRBJ2-5
V gene: TRBV11-2
CDR3 protein: SSRSRDSAHQETQY

D gene: .
J gene: TRBJ2-1
V gene: TRBV11-3
CDR3 protein: ASSSLLTSSYNEQF

D gene: .
J gene: TRBJ2-1
V gene: TRBV6-4
CDR3 protein: ASKGTPEHNELF

D gene: TRBD2
J gene: TRBJ2-7
V gene: TRBV4-1
CDR3 protein: VSSRSSGGVDEQY

D gene: .
J gene: TRBJ2-3
V gene: TRBV12-3/TRBV12-4
CDR3 protein: ASSLNLRGWDMQY

D gene: .
J gene: TRBJ2-5
V gene: TRBV29-1
CDR3 protein: SVEHRARGRETQY

D gene: .
J gene: TRBJ1-1
V gene: TRBV12-3/TRBV12-4
CDR3 protein: ASSFRGEGSTEAF

D gene: .
J gene: TRBJ1-5
V gene: TRBV6-1
CDR3 protein: ASTDRAGDQPQL

D gene: .
J gene: TRBJ2-1
V gene: TRBV11-2
CDR3 protein: ASSLWSGRVNEQF

D gene: .
J gene: TRBJ2-1
V gene: TRBV7-2
CDR3 protein: ASSLRGALAPYGSYNEQF

D gene: TRBD1
J gene: TRBJ2-4
V gene: TRBV28
CDR3 protein: ASSSHAGGNIQY

D gene: .
J gene: TRBJ2-6
V gene: TRBV6-5
CDR3 protein: ASRRETRGTNVLT

D gene: .
J gene: TRBJ2-2
V gene: TRBV6-1
CDR3 protein: ASSAIRQENTGELF

D gene: .
J gene: TRBJ2-2
V gene: TRBV5-1
CDR3 protein: ASSWEPAGTNTGELF

D gene: .
J gene: TRBJ2-1
V gene: TRBV6-5
CDR3 protein: ASSYSGGLATYEQF

D gene: .
J gene: TRBJ2-5
V gene: TRBV12-3/TRBV12-4
CDR3 protein: ASSTAATQETQY

D gene: .
J gene: TRBJ2-7
V gene: TRBV20-1
CDR3 protein: SARSMQSSYEQY

D gene: .
J gene: TRBJ2-2
V gene: TRBV6-5
CDR3 protein: ATSYAVDGIGELF

D gene: TRBD2
J gene: TRBJ2-1
V gene: TRBV11-1
CDR3 protein: SSSLGLAGEVDSEHF

D gene: .
J gene: TRBJ2-5
V gene: TRBV28
CDR3 protein: ASSARRRANARETQY

D gene: TRBD1
J gene: TRBJ1-2
V gene: TRBV29-1
CDR3 protein: NVALPGQAYGYT

D gene: .
J gene: TRBJ2-7
V gene: TRBV4-1
CDR3 protein: PSSQDFSGSSYDHY

D gene: TRBD1
J gene: TRBJ2-3
V gene: TRBV11-2
CDR3 protein: ASSPNGTDAQY

D gene: .
J gene: TRBJ2-5
V gene: TRBV2
CDR3 protein: ASSPSGETQY

D gene: .
J gene: TRBJ1-5
V gene: TRBV6-2/TRBV6-3
CDR3 protein: ASSFDPAWGKQHQH

D gene: .
J gene: TRBJ2-7
V gene: TRBV10-3
CDR3 protein: AIRRDLEGEQY

D gene: .
J gene: TRBJ2-7
V gene: TRBV29-1
CDR3 protein: NTRASTNEQY

D gene: .
J gene: TRBJ2-1
V gene: TRBV29-1
CDR3 protein: SVVHHEQF

D gene: .
J gene: TRBJ2-5
V gene: TRBV29-1
CDR3 protein: SVGAQETQY

D gene: .
J gene: TRBJ2-2
V gene: TRBV29-1
CDR3 protein: SLEISEGASTGELF

D gene: TRBD2
J gene: TRBJ2-3
V gene: TRBV4-2
CDR3 protein: ASSPGLTGGGTDTQY

D gene: TRBD2
J gene: TRBJ2-2
V gene: TRBV11-2
CDR3 protein: ASSLLAGGPRAGELF

D gene: .
J gene: TRBJ2-1
V gene: TRBV7-9
CDR3 protein: ASSNRGAGNEQF